This T cell receptor (beta chain) is from a study of blood T cell repertoires in COVID-19. Whole-study context: Samples taken during acute and convalescent COVID-19 were collected in the United States, Italy and Spain.

Using immunoSEQ multiplex PCR, the repertoire was profiled, and TCRdb retains in-frame clones only, with some absent. In the table there are about 210,000 clones, just under 85% of which are singletons. This CDR3 is built from 16 residues. CDR1 is SGHTA, CDR2 FQGNSA, per germline. The trim removed 1 base at V and 5 bases at J, leaving 7 bases unmatched. Input material: peripheral blood. The clonotype comes from a woman aged 45-65 years with active or convalescent COVID-19. The chain is built from TRBV7-2 and TRBJ2-7; 11 bases map to TRBD1. The CDR3 DNA follows: TGTGCCAGCAGCTTAGGAGGGGGACAGGGGGTGCACGAGCAGTACTTC. Translating gives CASSLGGGQGVHEQYF.